The source of this TCR beta chain is a study of shared clonotypes between healthy human individuals. The assay was immunoSEQ multiplex PCR, and TCRdb's table has in-frame clones only and misses some. The sample yields about 1 million clones, approximately 76% seen once. Trimming took off 3 bases at V and 6 bases at J, with 18 bases between the two ends. CDR3 length: 15 amino acids. Germline CDR1 is GTSNPN and CDR2 is SVGIG (reference sequence). This receptor was obtained from a man in his late teens or twenties in good health. The rearrangement uses TRBV30 and TRBJ1-5; D perhaps matches TRBD1 (6 bases). Sequencing was performed on memory CD4+ T cells sorted from blood. The subset was: CD45RA-negative fraction. The CDR3 DNA is TGTGCCTGGAGCCGTTGGGGGGGCGAAAGTCAGCCCCAGCATTTT. Residues: CAWSRWGGESQPQHF.